Listed below are T cell receptor beta chains from one sample, sequenced in a study of identical twins. TCRdb independently ran MiXCR on the 5' RACE reads; one entry per CDR3 protein. The sample yields hundreds of thousands of distinct CDR3 sequences, over 9% seen once. The same specimen was also included in a second study, on yellow fever vaccine responses in identical twins.

Sequenced sample: PBMCs. The receptors shown here come from a young woman in good health. Each CDR3 is given with its conserved first and last residue. Fields, in order: clone size, V gene, J gene, D gene, CDR3 protein, CDR3 DNA. A D gene is named only where the DNA matches it firmly. The size of a clone is reported for some rows only, either as once, few or many, or as a class for expanded clones.

clone size: many; V gene: TRBV24-1; J gene: TRBJ2-1; D gene: -; CDR3 protein: CATSDLRAASYNEQFF; CDR3 DNA: TGTGCCACCAGTGATTTGAGAGCCGCCTCCTACAATGAGCAGTTCTTC
clone size: few; V gene: TRBV11-2; J gene: TRBJ2-1; D gene: TRBD2; CDR3 protein: CASSLDLAGGLNEQFF; CDR3 DNA: TGTGCCAGCAGCTTAGATCTAGCGGGGGGGCTCAATGAGCAGTTCTTC
clone size: -; V gene: TRBV13; J gene: TRBJ1-1; D gene: -; CDR3 protein: CASSFRRKGRQIDTEAFF; CDR3 DNA: TGTGCCAGCAGCTTTAGGAGGAAGGGGCGGCAAATTGACACTGAAGCTTTCTTT
clone size: few; V gene: TRBV15; J gene: TRBJ2-7; D gene: -; CDR3 protein: CATSRDPIGALLNEQYF; CDR3 DNA: TGTGCCACCAGCAGAGATCCTATCGGGGCGCTTTTAAACGAGCAGTACTTC
clone size: many; V gene: TRBV12-3/TRBV12-4; J gene: TRBJ2-1; D gene: TRBD2; CDR3 protein: CASSTTSGSHLTYNEQFF; CDR3 DNA: TGTGCCAGCAGTACGACTAGCGGGAGCCACCTAACCTACAATGAGCAGTTCTTC
clone size: many; V gene: TRBV7-9; J gene: TRBJ1-1; D gene: -; CDR3 protein: CASSPLQGHTEAFF; CDR3 DNA: TGTGCCAGCAGCCCACTCCAGGGTCATACTGAAGCTTTCTTT
clone size: -; V gene: TRBV4-1; J gene: TRBJ2-5; D gene: TRBD1; CDR3 protein: CASSQGGRGLQETQYF; CDR3 DNA: TGCGCCAGCAGCCAAGGCGGCAGGGGGCTGCAAGAGACCCAGTACTTC
clone size: -; V gene: TRBV7-9; J gene: TRBJ2-6; D gene: TRBD2; CDR3 protein: CASSPGTSPSGANVLTF; CDR3 DNA: TGTGCCAGCAGCCCTGGGACTAGCCCTTCTGGGGCCAACGTCCTGACTTTC
clone size: many; V gene: TRBV5-1; J gene: TRBJ1-5; D gene: -; CDR3 protein: CASSLEGSRNQPQHF; CDR3 DNA: TGCGCCAGCAGCTTAGAGGGGAGTCGCAATCAGCCCCAGCATTTT
clone size: -; V gene: TRBV12-3/TRBV12-4; J gene: TRBJ2-5; D gene: TRBD2; CDR3 protein: CASTQVTSGGAGQETQYF; CDR3 DNA: TGTGCCAGCACCCAAGTCACTAGCGGGGGGGCAGGTCAAGAGACCCAGTACTTC
clone size: -; V gene: TRBV28; J gene: TRBJ2-1; D gene: -; CDR3 protein: CASSATAHNEQFF; CDR3 DNA: TGTGCCAGCAGTGCAACCGCCCACAATGAGCAGTTCTTC
clone size: -; V gene: TRBV24-1; J gene: TRBJ2-1; D gene: TRBD1; CDR3 protein: CATSAVTGTGGSYNEQFF; CDR3 DNA: TGTGCCACCAGCGCCGTGACCGGGACAGGAGGCTCCTACAATGAGCAGTTCTTC
clone size: few; V gene: TRBV2; J gene: TRBJ2-5; D gene: TRBD2; CDR3 protein: CASRPGLAGGPGETQYF; CDR3 DNA: TGTGCCAGCAGACCCGGACTAGCGGGAGGGCCAGGGGAGACCCAGTACTTC
clone size: -; V gene: TRBV15; J gene: TRBJ2-1; D gene: -; CDR3 protein: CATSRGLAYNEQFF; CDR3 DNA: TGTGCCACCAGCCGGGGGCTAGCCTACAATGAGCAGTTCTTC
clone size: -; V gene: TRBV20-1; J gene: TRBJ2-2; D gene: -; CDR3 protein: CSAPARDTGELFF; CDR3 DNA: TGCAGTGCCCCCGCGCGAGACACCGGGGAGCTGTTTTTT
clone size: few; V gene: TRBV11-2; J gene: TRBJ2-3; D gene: TRBD1; CDR3 protein: CASSGWDSSTDTQYF; CDR3 DNA: TGTGCCAGCAGCGGCTGGGACAGCAGCACAGATACGCAGTATTTT
clone size: -; V gene: TRBV10-3; J gene: TRBJ2-1; D gene: TRBD2; CDR3 protein: CAISGTSGVSYNEQFF; CDR3 DNA: TGTGCCATCAGTGGGACTAGCGGGGTCTCCTACAATGAGCAGTTCTTC
clone size: -; V gene: TRBV3-1; J gene: TRBJ2-7; D gene: TRBD2; CDR3 protein: CASSQDIASGAYEQYF; CDR3 DNA: TGTGCCAGCAGCCAAGATATTGCTAGCGGGGCCTACGAGCAGTACTTC
clone size: few; V gene: TRBV15; J gene: TRBJ2-1; D gene: -; CDR3 protein: CATSRDGLVYNEQFF; CDR3 DNA: TGTGCCACCAGCAGAGATGGGCTAGTCTACAATGAGCAGTTCTTC
clone size: few; V gene: TRBV11-2; J gene: TRBJ1-5; D gene: -; CDR3 protein: CASSSVMEGTPQHF; CDR3 DNA: TGTGCCAGCAGCTCAGTAATGGAAGGAACCCCCCAGCATTTT
clone size: -; V gene: TRBV11-2; J gene: TRBJ1-5; D gene: -; CDR3 protein: CASSTDPGTGWPQHF; CDR3 DNA: TGTGCCAGCAGCACGGATCCGGGGACGGGATGGCCCCAGCATTTT
clone size: few; V gene: TRBV28; J gene: TRBJ2-2; D gene: -; CDR3 protein: CASRPTGIGELFF; CDR3 DNA: TGTGCCAGCAGACCTACAGGGATCGGGGAGCTGTTTTTT
clone size: many; V gene: TRBV3-1; J gene: TRBJ2-2; D gene: -; CDR3 protein: CASSQVGIGAGELFF; CDR3 DNA: TGTGCCAGCAGCCAAGTAGGGATCGGGGCCGGGGAGCTGTTTTTT
clone size: few; V gene: TRBV10-3; J gene: TRBJ2-1; D gene: -; CDR3 protein: CATLNRLDPTTYNEQFF; CDR3 DNA: TGTGCCACCCTGAACAGATTAGATCCTACGACCTACAATGAGCAGTTCTTC
clone size: few; V gene: TRBV2; J gene: TRBJ2-7; D gene: TRBD2; CDR3 protein: CASSESGLAHYEQYF; CDR3 DNA: TGTGCCAGCAGTGAATCGGGACTAGCGCATTACGAGCAGTACTTC
clone size: many; V gene: TRBV20-1; J gene: TRBJ2-5; D gene: TRBD2; CDR3 protein: CSARPYGTSGQETQYF; CDR3 DNA: TGCAGTGCTAGACCTTACGGGACTAGCGGTCAAGAGACCCAGTACTTC
clone size: few; V gene: TRBV5-5; J gene: TRBJ2-7; D gene: -; CDR3 protein: CASSLFEMQYF; CDR3 DNA: TGTGCCAGCAGCTTGTTCGAGATGCAGTACTTC
clone size: few; V gene: TRBV4-1; J gene: TRBJ1-6; D gene: -; CDR3 protein: CASSQDLGWPLHF; CDR3 DNA: TGCGCCAGCAGCCAAGATCTGGGTTGGCCCCTCCACTTT
clone size: -; V gene: TRBV5-1; J gene: TRBJ2-2; D gene: TRBD1; CDR3 protein: CASSIQGALNTGELFF; CDR3 DNA: TGCGCCAGCAGCATACAGGGGGCGTTGAACACCGGGGAGCTGTTTTTT
clone size: -; V gene: TRBV15; J gene: TRBJ2-5; D gene: -; CDR3 protein: CATTTAHIQETQYF; CDR3 DNA: TGTGCCACCACGACAGCTCATATCCAAGAGACCCAGTACTTC
clone size: few; V gene: TRBV5-1; J gene: TRBJ2-4; D gene: -; CDR3 protein: CASSWGATMDIQYF; CDR3 DNA: TGCGCCAGCAGTTGGGGAGCGACTATGGACATTCAGTACTTC
clone size: -; V gene: TRBV11-2; J gene: TRBJ2-7; D gene: TRBD2; CDR3 protein: CASSQTGTSGPTGSYEQYF; CDR3 DNA: TGTGCCAGCAGTCAAACCGGGACTAGCGGTCCGACCGGCTCCTACGAGCAGTACTTC
clone size: -; V gene: TRBV7-3; J gene: TRBJ2-1; D gene: TRBD2; CDR3 protein: CASSWTSEGEQFF; CDR3 DNA: TGTGCCAGCAGCTGGACTAGCGAAGGTGAGCAGTTCTTC